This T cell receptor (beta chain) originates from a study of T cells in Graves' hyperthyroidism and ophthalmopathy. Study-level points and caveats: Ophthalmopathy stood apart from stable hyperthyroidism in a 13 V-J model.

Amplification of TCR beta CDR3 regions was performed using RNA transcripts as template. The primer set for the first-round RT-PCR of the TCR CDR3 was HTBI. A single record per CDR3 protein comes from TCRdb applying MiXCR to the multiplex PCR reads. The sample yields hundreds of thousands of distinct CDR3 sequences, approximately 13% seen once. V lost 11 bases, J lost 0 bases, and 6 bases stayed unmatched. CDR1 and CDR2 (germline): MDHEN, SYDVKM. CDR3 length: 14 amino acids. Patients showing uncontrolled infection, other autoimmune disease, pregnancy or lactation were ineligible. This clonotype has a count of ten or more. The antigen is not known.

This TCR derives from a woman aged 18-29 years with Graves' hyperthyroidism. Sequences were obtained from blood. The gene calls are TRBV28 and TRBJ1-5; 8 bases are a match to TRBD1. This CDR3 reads CALGTGNSNQPQHF. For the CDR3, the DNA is TGTGCCCTCGGGACAGGTAATAGCAATCAGCCCCAGCATTTT.